Listed here are 9 T cell receptor beta chains from one sample, sequenced in a study of T cell repertoires in cytomegalovirus infection. Their recognized antigens are unknown. TCRdb passed the reads through MiXCR, listing each CDR3 protein once. The data show approximately 590,000 distinct CDR3 sequences, 40% seen once. The source material was cultured PBMCs, sampled from culture after CMV antigen stimulation. These receptors were collected from a human donor in good health (CMV status not recorded). Some clones in this sample may be carry-over from other donors' samples.

This clonotype was picked up a small number of times. The chain couples TRBV6-1 to TRBJ2-7; 9 nucleotides match TRBD2. Trimming cost V 2 bases and J 7 bases; bases outside gene matches: 9. The germline V gene has CDR1 MNHNS and CDR2 SASEGT. The CDR3 has 15 residues. The CDR3 DNA sequence: TGTGCCAGCAGTGAATTGGGACTAGCCATAACTGAGCAGTACTTC. Translating it yields CASSELGLAITEQYF.

The chain recombines TRBV4-2 with TRBJ2-2, with a tentative D call TRBD2 (5 bases). This CDR3 contains 16 residues. The V and J ends lost 0 bases and 6 bases respectively, with 14 bases between them. CDR1 is LGHNA, CDR2 YNFKEQ, per germline. In DNA form, the CDR3 reads TGTGCCAGCAGCCAAGATCTGACGACGAGGGCCGGGGAGCTGTTTTTT. It encodes CASSQDLTTRAGELFF.

V and J are TRBV7-2 and TRBJ1-2; 8 bases align to TRBD1. Germline assignment: CDR1 SGHTA and CDR2 FQGNSA. The CDR3 extends over 13 amino acids. Trimming took 5 bases from V and 5 from J; bases not matched to a gene: 4. Here the CDR3 reads CASSRDRLYGYTF. As DNA, the CDR3 is TGTGCCAGCAGCCGGGACAGGTTGTATGGCTACACCTTC.

This clonotype appeared a few times. This chain uses TRBV6-5 with TRBJ2-1; D gene ambiguous. V lost 2 bases and J 6 bases, leaving 5 bases between the germline ends. CDR1 MNHEY and CDR2 SVGAGI come from the germline V gene. The CDR3 sequence is 12 residues long. DNA for the CDR3: TGTGCCAGCAGTTACCGGAGCAATGAGCAGTTCTTC. It yields the protein CASSYRSNEQFF.

The chain employs TRBV27 and TRBJ2-7, with 14 bases aligning to TRBD2. The CDR3 extends over 14 amino acids. Germline CDR1 reads MNHEY; CDR2 reads SMNVEV (reference sequence). J gave up 7 bases and V 4 bases, and 3 bases lay outside the gene matches. Here the CDR3 reads CASSSRLAGGEQYF. The CDR3 bases are TGTGCCAGCAGTTCTCGACTAGCGGGAGGGGAGCAGTACTTC.

CDR3 DNA: TGTGCCAGCAGCCAAGGGAGTCGTGGCTACACCTTC. This gives the protein CASSQGSRGYTF. This chain connects TRBV3-1 to TRBJ1-2; no firm D call. The germline V and J ends were trimmed by 1 base and 7 bases, with 7 bases remaining between them. Germline V gene lookup returns CDR1 LGHDT and CDR2 YNNKEL (reference sequence). This CDR3 region has 12 residues.

DNA of the CDR3: TGTGCCAGCAGCTCCGGGGGCATTTCCGATACGCAGTATTTT. Amino acid sequence: CASSSGGISDTQYF. The chain joins TRBV11-3 to TRBJ2-3, with D possibly called TRBD1 or TRBD2 (6 bases each). In germline, CDR1 is SGHNT, CDR2 YENEEA. The V end was cut by 4 bases, the J end by 6 bases, with 14 bases between. The CDR3 covers 14 residues.

The chain carries TRBV12-3 or TRBV12-4 and TRBJ2-5, with D unclear. V shed 5 bases and J shed 5 bases, with 9 bases lying between them. CDR3 size: 12 residues. The CDR3 spells CASSEAIETQYF. CDR3 in DNA: TGTGCCAGCAGTGAGGCGATCGAGACCCAGTACTTC.

V gene TRBV7-8 combines with J gene TRBJ1-1; 7 bases fit TRBD1. The CDR3 totals 13 residues. The germline gives CDR1 SGHVS, CDR2 FQNEAQ. The V and J ends lost 3 bases and 7 bases, in that order; junction bases with no gene match: 5. CDR3 residues: CASSLTGPFEAFF. The CDR3 bases are TGTGCCAGCAGCTTGACAGGGCCATTTGAAGCTTTCTTT. The entire variable domain, with the rest obtained from reference TRBV7-8 and TRBJ1-1, is as follows: GAGVSQSPRYKVAKRGQDVALRCDPISGHVSLFWYQQALGQGPEFLTYFQNEAQLDKSGLPSDRFFAERPEGSVSTLKIQRTQQEDSAVYLCASSLTGPFEAFFGQGTRLTVV.